This T cell receptor (beta chain) was recorded in a study of blood T cell repertoires in COVID-19. Overall study: Sites in the United States, Italy and Spain provided acute and convalescent COVID-19 samples. Sources were T cells, B-cell-depleted T cells, or PBMCs; the material itself was cDNA or gDNA.

Some clones are missing from TCRdb's copy, which holds only in-frame ones; the method was immunoSEQ multiplex PCR. The sample consists of under 200,000 clones, under 90% of them appearing once. CDR1 and CDR2 (germline): MNHEY, SMNVEV (reference sequence). CDR3 size: 15 residues. The V gene lost 2 bases and the J gene lost 2 bases, with 12 bases spanning the gap. Cohort placement rested on clinical history that participants reported themselves. Cohort 3 donors were reported recovered after two negative PCRs, clearance, or symptom resolution. The chain is built from TRBV27 and TRBJ2-5; D unclear. This receptor was taken from a woman between 50 and 59 years old who had recovered from COVID-19. Sequencing was done on a sample of PBMCs or T cells enriched from blood (not recorded which). CDR3 region: CASSLRSLTQETQYF. In nucleotides, the CDR3 is TGTGCCAGCAGTTTACGCTCTCTGACACAAGAGACCCAGTACTTC.